A selection of T cell receptor beta chains follows, all from one sample in a study of OX40 agonist ivuxolimab in advanced cancers. The protocol was immunoSEQ multiplex PCR, while the TCRdb copy is restricted to in-frame clones and leaves out a portion. The top ten clones hold roughly 0.58% of a sample with 70,000 to 75,000 clones, about 85% of them seen once. The input for sequencing was CD4+ or CD8+ T cells sorted from blood, taken in a trial of the OX40 agonist ivuxolimab. Receptors originate from an adult with an advanced solid tumor such as melanoma, head and neck, liver or kidney cancer. Both conserved end residues are part of each CDR3. Fields, in order: J gene, clone size, D gene, V gene, CDR3 DNA, CDR3 protein. D genes are given only for firm matches. Clone size, where shown, is once, few, many, or a class for clones that have expanded.

J gene: TRBJ1-2; clone size: -; D gene: -; V gene: TRBV5-6; CDR3 DNA: TGTGCCAGCAGCCCCCGGGGAGGCTATGGCTACACCTTC; CDR3 protein: CASSPRGGYGYTF
J gene: TRBJ1-6; clone size: -; D gene: -; V gene: TRBV28; CDR3 DNA: TGTGCCAGCAGGCTAGGATCAGGGGCGACGGATTCACCCCTCCACTTT; CDR3 protein: CASRLGSGATDSPLHF
J gene: TRBJ2-3; clone size: -; D gene: -; V gene: TRBV5-4; CDR3 DNA: TGTGCCAGCAGCAGGCCGGGCACAGATACGCAGTATTTT; CDR3 protein: CASSRPGTDTQYF
J gene: TRBJ2-2; clone size: -; D gene: TRBD1; V gene: TRBV7-3; CDR3 DNA: TGTGCCAGCAGCCACACGGGACAGGGGGCGCCCCAAGCAGAGAACACCGGGGAGCTGTTTTTT; CDR3 protein: CASSHTGQGAPQAENTGELFF
J gene: TRBJ2-1; clone size: -; D gene: -; V gene: TRBV19; CDR3 DNA: TGTGCCAGTAGTATAGAGGTTGGGCGGGCCCGACGCAATGAGCAGTTCTTC; CDR3 protein: CASSIEVGRARRNEQFF
J gene: TRBJ2-2; clone size: once; D gene: -; V gene: TRBV11-2; CDR3 DNA: TGTGCCAGCAGCTTAACCGGGGGGCGGACCGGGGAGCTGTTTTTT; CDR3 protein: CASSLTGGRTGELFF
J gene: TRBJ2-1; clone size: -; D gene: TRBD2; V gene: TRBV7-6; CDR3 DNA: TGTGCCAGCAGCTTAGGGGCTAGCGGGGGGGCAGGGGAGCAGTTCTTC; CDR3 protein: CASSLGASGGAGEQFF
J gene: TRBJ2-7; clone size: -; D gene: TRBD1; V gene: TRBV10-3; CDR3 DNA: TGTGCCATCAGTGACCCGACAGGGGTAACCTACGAGCAGTACTTC; CDR3 protein: CAISDPTGVTYEQYF
J gene: TRBJ1-6; clone size: -; D gene: -; V gene: TRBV7-9; CDR3 DNA: TGTGCCAGCAGTCAGGGGACCTCTTATAATTCACCCCTCCACTTT; CDR3 protein: CASSQGTSYNSPLHF
J gene: TRBJ2-5; clone size: -; D gene: -; V gene: TRBV20-1; CDR3 DNA: TGCAGTGTCGGGGCCAGGACCCAGTACTTC; CDR3 protein: CSVGARTQYF
J gene: TRBJ2-3; clone size: -; D gene: -; V gene: TRBV11-2; CDR3 DNA: TGTGCCAGCAGGATGACAGGTGCGCAGTATTTT; CDR3 protein: CASRMTGAQYF
J gene: TRBJ1-6; clone size: -; D gene: -; V gene: TRBV6-1; CDR3 DNA: TGTGCCAGCAGGGACAGCCCATCACCCCTCCACTTT; CDR3 protein: CASRDSPSPLHF
J gene: TRBJ2-5; clone size: -; D gene: -; V gene: TRBV19; CDR3 DNA: TGTGCCAGTAGTATCGGACCGAAAGAGACCCAGTACTTC; CDR3 protein: CASSIGPKETQYF
J gene: TRBJ1-2; clone size: -; D gene: TRBD1; V gene: TRBV4-1; CDR3 DNA: TGCGCCAGCAGCCAAGATCTGGGGGACAGCGCTAACTATGGCTACACCTTC; CDR3 protein: CASSQDLGDSANYGYTF
J gene: TRBJ1-1; clone size: -; D gene: TRBD1; V gene: TRBV6-5; CDR3 DNA: TGTGCCAGCAGTCTTGGAGGGGGCATGAACACTGAAGCTTTCTTT; CDR3 protein: CASSLGGGMNTEAFF
J gene: TRBJ1-5; clone size: -; D gene: -; V gene: TRBV30; CDR3 DNA: TGTGCCTGGGGCAGGGATTTCAATCAGCCCCAGCATTTT; CDR3 protein: CAWGRDFNQPQHF
J gene: TRBJ1-5; clone size: -; D gene: -; V gene: TRBV19; CDR3 DNA: TGTGCCAGTACCACAGTTCCTAGCAATCAGCCCCAGCATTTT; CDR3 protein: CASTTVPSNQPQHF
J gene: TRBJ2-7; clone size: once; D gene: -; V gene: TRBV7-3; CDR3 DNA: TGTGCCAGCAGCTTAATAATGCAGGGCGAGCAGTACTTC; CDR3 protein: CASSLIMQGEQYF
J gene: TRBJ2-6; clone size: -; D gene: TRBD1; V gene: TRBV5-4; CDR3 DNA: TGTGCCAGCAGCTCGAGCCGGGACAGGGGAGTAGGTGGGGCCAACGTCCTGACTTTC; CDR3 protein: CASSSSRDRGVGGANVLTF
J gene: TRBJ2-5; clone size: -; D gene: -; V gene: TRBV11-2; CDR3 DNA: TGTGCCAGCAGCGGGGCCCTAGCGCGCCAAGAGACCCAGTACTTC; CDR3 protein: CASSGALARQETQYF
J gene: TRBJ2-7; clone size: -; D gene: -; V gene: TRBV30; CDR3 DNA: TGTGCCTGGAGTGTACCCCCCTTCTACGAGCAGTACTTC; CDR3 protein: CAWSVPPFYEQYF
J gene: TRBJ1-1; clone size: -; D gene: -; V gene: TRBV19; CDR3 DNA: TGTGCCAGTAATCCCGGCAGGGGGAACACTGAAGCTTTCTTT; CDR3 protein: CASNPGRGNTEAFF
J gene: TRBJ1-3; clone size: -; D gene: -; V gene: TRBV9; CDR3 DNA: TGTGCCAGCGCGGCGGGGCAGCCGGGAACTGGAAACACCATATATTTT; CDR3 protein: CASAAGQPGTGNTIYF
J gene: TRBJ2-3; clone size: once; D gene: TRBD2; V gene: TRBV7-6; CDR3 DNA: TGTGCCAGCAGCTTGAGGGGTTCGATGGGACTAGCGCGCACAGATACGCAGTATTTT; CDR3 protein: CASSLRGSMGLARTDTQYF
J gene: TRBJ2-1; clone size: -; D gene: TRBD2; V gene: TRBV7-2; CDR3 DNA: TGTGCCAGCAGCTTGACTAGCGGGAATCGCAATGAGCAGTTCTTC; CDR3 protein: CASSLTSGNRNEQFF
J gene: TRBJ1-1; clone size: -; D gene: -; V gene: TRBV11-3; CDR3 DNA: TGTGCCAGCAGCCGAAGACAGATGAACACTGAAGCTTTCTTT; CDR3 protein: CASSRRQMNTEAFF
J gene: TRBJ2-1; clone size: -; D gene: -; V gene: TRBV19; CDR3 DNA: TGTGCCAGTAGTGCCTCCAATGAGCAGTTCTTC; CDR3 protein: CASSASNEQFF
J gene: TRBJ1-5; clone size: -; D gene: -; V gene: TRBV6-1; CDR3 DNA: TGTGCCAGCTGGGGGGTAGGTAGCAATCAGCCCCAGCATTTT; CDR3 protein: CASWGVGSNQPQHF
J gene: TRBJ2-7; clone size: once; D gene: -; V gene: TRBV7-9; CDR3 DNA: TGTGCCAGCAGCCATTCACAGGGGGAGGGGTCTGAGCAGTACTTC; CDR3 protein: CASSHSQGEGSEQYF
J gene: TRBJ2-7; clone size: -; D gene: TRBD1; V gene: TRBV7-9; CDR3 DNA: TGTGCCAGCAGCTACCGGACAGGGATCTACGAGCAGTACTTC; CDR3 protein: CASSYRTGIYEQYF
J gene: TRBJ2-2; clone size: few; D gene: TRBD1; V gene: TRBV27; CDR3 DNA: TGTGCCAGCAGTTTCGACACCCCGGGACAGGGGTACACCGGGGAGCTGTTTTTT; CDR3 protein: CASSFDTPGQGYTGELFF
J gene: TRBJ2-5; clone size: -; D gene: TRBD1; V gene: TRBV7-3; CDR3 DNA: TGTGCCAGCAGCTCACAGGGGACGGGGGAGACCCAGTACTTC; CDR3 protein: CASSSQGTGETQYF
J gene: TRBJ1-6; clone size: -; D gene: -; V gene: TRBV28; CDR3 DNA: TGTGCCAGCAGTCCCGCCGGGGGGGGTAATTCACCCCTCCACTTT; CDR3 protein: CASSPAGGGNSPLHF
J gene: TRBJ2-5; clone size: -; D gene: -; V gene: TRBV12-2; CDR3 DNA: TGTGCAAGTCGCTTAAAACGGGACCAAGAGACCCAGTACTTC; CDR3 protein: CASRLKRDQETQYF
J gene: TRBJ2-7; clone size: -; D gene: -; V gene: TRBV25-1; CDR3 DNA: TGTGCCAGCAGTCGAGGGGCCTACGAGCAGTACTTC; CDR3 protein: CASSRGAYEQYF
J gene: TRBJ1-3; clone size: -; D gene: -; V gene: TRBV7-2; CDR3 DNA: TGTGCCAGCTCAAGGACAGTCTCTGGAAACACCATATATTTT; CDR3 protein: CASSRTVSGNTIYF
J gene: TRBJ2-7; clone size: -; D gene: -; V gene: TRBV6-1; CDR3 DNA: TGTGCCAGCAGTGAAGCAGGGAGTAAGTACTTC; CDR3 protein: CASSEAGSKYF